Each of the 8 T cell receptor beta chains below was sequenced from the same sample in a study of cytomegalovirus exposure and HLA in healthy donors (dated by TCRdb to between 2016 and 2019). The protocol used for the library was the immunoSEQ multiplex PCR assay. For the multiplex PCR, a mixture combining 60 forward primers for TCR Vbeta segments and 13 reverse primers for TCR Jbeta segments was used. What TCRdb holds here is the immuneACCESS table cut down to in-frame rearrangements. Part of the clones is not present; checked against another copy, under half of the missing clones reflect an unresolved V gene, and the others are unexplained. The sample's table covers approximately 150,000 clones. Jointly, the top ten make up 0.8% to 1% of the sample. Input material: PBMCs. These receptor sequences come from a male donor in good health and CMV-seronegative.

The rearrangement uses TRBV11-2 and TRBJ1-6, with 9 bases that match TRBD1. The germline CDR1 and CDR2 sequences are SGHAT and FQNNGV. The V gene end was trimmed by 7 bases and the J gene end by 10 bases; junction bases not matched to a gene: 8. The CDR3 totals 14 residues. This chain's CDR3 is CASTPGQGLSPLHF. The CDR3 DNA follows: TGTGCCAGCACACCGGGACAGGGATTGTCACCCCTCCACTTT.

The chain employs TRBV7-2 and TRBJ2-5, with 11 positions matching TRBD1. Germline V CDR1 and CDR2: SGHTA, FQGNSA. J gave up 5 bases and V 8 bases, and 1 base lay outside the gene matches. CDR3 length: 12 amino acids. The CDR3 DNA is TGTGCCAGCCGGGACAGGGGGGAGACCCAGTACTTC. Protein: CASRDRGETQYF.

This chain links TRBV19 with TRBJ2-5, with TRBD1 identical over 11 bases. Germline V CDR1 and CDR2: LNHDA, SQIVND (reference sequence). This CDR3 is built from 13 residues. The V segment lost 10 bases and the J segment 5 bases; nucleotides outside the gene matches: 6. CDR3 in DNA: TGTGCCACCGGACAGGGGGCTGGCGAGACCCAGTACTTC. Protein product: CATGQGAGETQYF.

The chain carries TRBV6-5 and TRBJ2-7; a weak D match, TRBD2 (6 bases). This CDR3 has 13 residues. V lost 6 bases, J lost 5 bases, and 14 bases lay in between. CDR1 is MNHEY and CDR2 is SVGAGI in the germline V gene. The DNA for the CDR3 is TGTGCCAGCAGCGGGGGTCGGCCCAACGAGCAGTACTTC. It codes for CASSGGRPNEQYF.

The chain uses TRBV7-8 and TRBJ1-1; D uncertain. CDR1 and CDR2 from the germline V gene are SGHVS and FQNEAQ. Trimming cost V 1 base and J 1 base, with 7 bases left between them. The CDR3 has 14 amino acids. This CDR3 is CASSLGTRNTEAFF. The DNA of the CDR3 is TGTGCCAGCAGCTTAGGAACTAGGAACACTGAAGCTTTCTTT.

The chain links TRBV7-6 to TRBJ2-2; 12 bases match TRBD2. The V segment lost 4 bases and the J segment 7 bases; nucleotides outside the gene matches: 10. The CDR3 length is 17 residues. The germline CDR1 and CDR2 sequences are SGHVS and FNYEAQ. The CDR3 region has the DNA TGTGCCAGCAGCTCTCTAGCGGGAGGGCCTAAGAACGGGGAGCTGTTTTTT. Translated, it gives CASSSLAGGPKNGELFF.

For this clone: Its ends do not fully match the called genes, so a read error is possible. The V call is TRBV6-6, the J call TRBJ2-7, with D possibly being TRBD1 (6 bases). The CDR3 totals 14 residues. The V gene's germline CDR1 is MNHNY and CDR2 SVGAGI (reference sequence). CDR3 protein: CASSYSLSDSPWIF. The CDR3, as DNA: TGTGCCAGCAGTTACTCATTATCGGACAGTCCTTGGATCTTC.

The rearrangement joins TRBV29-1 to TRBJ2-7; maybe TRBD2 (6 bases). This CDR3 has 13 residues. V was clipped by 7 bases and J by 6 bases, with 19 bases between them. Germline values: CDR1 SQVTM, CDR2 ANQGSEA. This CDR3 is CSAVPGTYSEQYF. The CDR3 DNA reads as TGCAGCGCAGTGCCCGGGACTTACTCCGAGCAGTACTTC.